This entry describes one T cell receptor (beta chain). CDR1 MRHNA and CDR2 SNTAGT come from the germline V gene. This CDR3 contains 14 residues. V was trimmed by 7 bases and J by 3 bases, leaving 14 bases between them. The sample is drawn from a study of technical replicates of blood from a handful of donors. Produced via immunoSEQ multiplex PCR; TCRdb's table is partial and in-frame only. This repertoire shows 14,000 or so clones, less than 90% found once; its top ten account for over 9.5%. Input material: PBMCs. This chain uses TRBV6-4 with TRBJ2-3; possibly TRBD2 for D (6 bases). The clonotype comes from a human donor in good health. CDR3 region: CASNLVGRTDTQYF. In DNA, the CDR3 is TGTGCCAGCAATCTAGTGGGGAGGACAGATACGCAGTATTTT.